The present entry profiles one T cell receptor beta chain with its context. It lacks a known antigen. No much larger clonotype is one base removed from it; base qualities were not supplied. The data were taken from a study of blood T cell repertoires in COVID-19 (dated by TCRdb to about 2020). Regarding the study in general: Samples from collaborators originated in the United States, Italy and Spain and spanned both the acute and convalescent phases of COVID-19. The prospective study material was composed of cDNA or gDNA derived from T cells, B-cell-depleted T cells, or PBMCs. Deeply sampled blood TCRbeta repertoires from subjects exposed to, actively infected with, or recovered from COVID-19 were included in the dataset. A freely available public database, intended as a resource for researchers studying the immune response to SARS-CoV-2, is where the repertoires were released. Samples came from the ongoing ImmuneRACE study (first 160 participants) plus 1,254 subjects from 6 global collaborators. Sample metadata almost always included a de-identified subject ID, COVID-19 status, age in years and sex. HLA class I and class II types, where available, came from metadata supplied by the sample provider rather than from assay-based typing. Summary of the overall study and its limitations: The amount of clinical and demographic metadata varied by source and participant and was provided uncurated.

The immunoSEQ Assay, a bias-controlled multiplex PCR, was used to amplify TCRbeta CDR3 regions from genomic DNA. On the study's bioinformatics: The number of nucleated cells in each sample was estimated by amplification of reference gene primers within the assay. To quantify the absolute abundance of each unique TCRbeta CDR3 rearrangement, sequence reads were collapsed and filtered. Productive Simpson clonality was computed per sample as the square root of Simpson's diversity index over productive rearrangements. This immuneACCESS table, as held by TCRdb, lists in-frame sequences with V and J called but not all clones. Of the missing ones, under half trace to an unresolved V gene in checked studies; the others have no known cause. From that table come the V and J calls and clone size; the DNA was used to work out D and trimming. The sample data list a few hundred thousand clones, and roughly nine tenths of these were observed just once. Of the sample, 4.5% to 7% falls within the top ten clones.

The CDR3 runs 15 residues from the cysteine to the phenylalanine. Only the CDR3 DNA stays, 45 bases, in frame from base 1. From a lookup of the germline V gene (reference sequence), CDR1 and CDR2 are GTSNPN and SVGIG. V ends up 0 bases short and J 8 bases short, with an unmatched junction base count of 11. Enrolling through a virtual design, the prospective study's participants ranged in age from about 18 to 89 years and lived across 24 United States geographic areas. In the prospective study, cohorts were assigned on the basis of participant-reported clinical history obtained from a screening survey and a study questionnaire. Recovered participants in ImmuneRACE Cohort 3 were defined by two consecutive negative NP/OP PCR tests, clearance by a healthcare professional, or resolution of symptoms. In the prospective study, mobile phlebotomists collected whole blood, serum and a nasopharyngeal or oropharyngeal swab from each participant. Over an approximately 2-month period, participants in the prospective study had the option of providing additional blood draws and questionnaires. Before DNA extraction, prospective study blood samples were shipped either frozen or at room temperature.

The TCR was taken from a woman aged 25-40 years who had recovered from COVID-19. The chain is assembled from TRBV30 and TRBJ1-2, with 8 central nucleotides matching TRBD1. Sequencing used PBMCs or T cells enriched from blood (not recorded which). The CDR3 region reads CAWSVGQALTMGYTF. The DNA sequence follows: TGTGCCTGGAGTGTGGGACAGGCACTAACTATGGGCTACACCTTC.